This T cell receptor beta chain was recovered during a study of glioma-infiltrating T cells. Across the study: Blood libraries targeted roughly 4.5- to 10-fold coverage of 900,000 to 1,000,000 T cells. Overall study results and limits: Tissue and blood shared very few CDR3 sequences.

As concerns this clonotype: Its cognate antigen is unknown.

Using RNA template, CDR3s of TCR alpha and beta were amplified with iRepertoire arm-PCR. TCRdb re-called the multiplex PCR reads through MiXCR, storing one row per CDR3 protein. The table shows more than 350,000 distinct CDR3 sequences, with roughly two fifths occurring only once. CDR1 and CDR2 from the germline V gene are MNHNS and SASEGT. The germline V and J ends were trimmed by 5 bases and 2 bases, with 22 bases remaining between them. This CDR3 has 17 amino acids. This sequence was found in a human donor with low-grade glioma or glioblastoma, undergoing nonglioma brain surgery, or in good health (not recorded which). The J gene is TRBJ2-7, the V gene TRBV6-1; maybe TRBD2 (6 bases). The sequencing input was glioma tissue, nonneoplastic brain tissue, or PBMCs (not recorded which). CDR3 residues: CASSSPGLRRTTYEQYF. The CDR3 DNA follows: TGTGCCAGCAGTTCACCGGGACTCCGACGGACTACCTACGAGCAGTACTTC.